The sample holds one count of the clone carrying this TCR beta chain. Clones were sequenced by immunoSEQ multiplex PCR, and TCRdb holds only the in-frame ones, with some missing. The sample contains about 160,000 clones, about 82% of which appear only once. This record belongs to a study of cytomegalovirus exposure and HLA in healthy donors. CDR3 length equals 15 residues. Trimming stripped 4 bases from V and 7 bases from J, with 20 bases between. Germline V lookup: CDR1 MNHNS, CDR2 SASEGT. The genes are TRBV6-1 and TRBJ2-7, with D perhaps matching TRBD2 (6 bases). Material for sequencing was PBMCs. This TCR was recovered from a man aged 30 to 39 in good health and CMV-seropositive. CDR3 amino acids: CASSARDGGGLEQYF. DNA of the CDR3: TGTGCCAGCAGTGCGAGGGACGGGGGAGGTCTGGAGCAGTACTTC.